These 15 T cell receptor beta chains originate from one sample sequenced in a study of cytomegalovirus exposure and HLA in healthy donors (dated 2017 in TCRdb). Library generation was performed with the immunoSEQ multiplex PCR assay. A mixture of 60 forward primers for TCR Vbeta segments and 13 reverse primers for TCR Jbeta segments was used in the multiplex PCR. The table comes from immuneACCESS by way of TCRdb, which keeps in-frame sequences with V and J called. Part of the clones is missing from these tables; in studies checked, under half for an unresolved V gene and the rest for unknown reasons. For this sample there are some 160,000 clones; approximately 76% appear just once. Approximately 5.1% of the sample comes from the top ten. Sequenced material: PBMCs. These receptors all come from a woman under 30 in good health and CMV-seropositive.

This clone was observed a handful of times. The CDR3 sequence: CASSLSSGAGYGYTF. CDR3 DNA: TGTGCCAGTAGCCTGTCGTCAGGGGCGGGCTATGGCTACACCTTC. The chain couples TRBV19 to TRBJ1-2; weak D call: TRBD1 (6 bases). This CDR3 has 15 residues. Germline V CDR1 and CDR2: LNHDA, SQIVND (reference sequence). The V and J ends lost 6 bases and 4 bases respectively, with 18 bases between them. The entire variable domain, with the rest obtained from reference TRBV19 and TRBJ1-2, is as follows: DGGITQSPKYLFRKEGQNVTLSCEQNLNHDAMYWYRQDPGQGLRLIYYSQIVNDFQKGDIAEGYSVSREKKESFPLTVTSAQKNPTAFYLCASSLSSGAGYGYTFGSGTRLTVV.

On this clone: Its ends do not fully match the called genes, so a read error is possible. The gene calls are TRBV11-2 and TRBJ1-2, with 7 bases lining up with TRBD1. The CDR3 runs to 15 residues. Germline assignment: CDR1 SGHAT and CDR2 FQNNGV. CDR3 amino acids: CASSLGQGTDYDYTF. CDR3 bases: TGTGCCAGCAGCTTAGGACAGGGCACTGACTATGACTACACCTTC. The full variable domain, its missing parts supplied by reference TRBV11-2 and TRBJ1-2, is EAGVAQSPRYKIIEKRQSVAFWCNPISGHATLYWYQQILGQGPKLLIQFQNNGVVDDSQLPKDRFSAERLKGVDSTLKIQPAKLEDSAVYLCASSLGQGTDYDYTFGSGTRLTVV.

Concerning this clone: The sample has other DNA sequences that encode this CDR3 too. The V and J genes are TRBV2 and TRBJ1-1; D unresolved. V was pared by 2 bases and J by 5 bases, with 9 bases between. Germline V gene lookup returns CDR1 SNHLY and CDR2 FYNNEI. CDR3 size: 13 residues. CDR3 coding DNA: TGTGCCAGCAGTGAAACGGCGGGTACTGAAGCTTTCTTT. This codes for CASSETAGTEAFF.

The CDR3 sequence: CASSLREEQFF. CDR3 nucleotide sequence: TGTGCCAGCAGCTTGCGAGAGGAGCAGTTCTTC. The chain has TRBV5-4 and TRBJ2-1; D gene ambiguous. In germline, CDR1 is SGHNT, CDR2 YYREEE (reference sequence). Trimming left V 1 base short and J 10 bases short, with 6 bases between. The CDR3 spans 11 residues. The full variable domain, completed using reference TRBV5-4 and TRBJ2-1, is ETGVTQSPTHLIKTRGQQVTLRCSSQSGHNTVSWYQQALGQGPQFIFQYYREEENGRGNFPPRFSGLQFPNYSSELNVNALELDDSALYLCASSLREEQFFGPGTRLTVL.

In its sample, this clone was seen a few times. This CDR3 reads CASSQAGGATYYEQYF. The CDR3 DNA reads as TGTGCCAGCAGCCAAGCTGGGGGGGCTACCTACTACGAGCAGTACTTC. J is TRBJ2-7 and V is TRBV4-2, with D possibly matching TRBD2 (7 bases). Germline V gene data show CDR1 as LGHNA and CDR2 as YNFKEQ. Trimming stripped 1 base from V and 3 bases from J, with 16 bases between. This CDR3 has 16 residues.

CDR3 region: CASSQEQSQGVQPQHF. CDR3 in DNA: TGCGCCAGCAGCCAAGAACAATCACAGGGTGTTCAGCCCCAGCATTTT. The rearrangement uses TRBV4-1 and TRBJ1-5, with TRBD1 as a possible D gene (6 bases). CDR1 and CDR2 (germline): MGHRA, YSYEKL. The germline V and J ends were trimmed by 0 bases and 6 bases, with 15 bases remaining between them. There are 16 residues in the CDR3.

The CDR3 spells CASSILGGNEQYF. DNA of the CDR3: TGTGCCAGCAGCATTCTGGGGGGGAACGAGCAGTACTTC. The rearrangement links TRBV14 to TRBJ2-7; 7 bases agree with TRBD2. The CDR3 runs 13 residues. The ends lost 5 bases at V and 5 bases at J; junction bases unmatched: 6. CDR1 is SGHDN, CDR2 FVKESK, per germline.

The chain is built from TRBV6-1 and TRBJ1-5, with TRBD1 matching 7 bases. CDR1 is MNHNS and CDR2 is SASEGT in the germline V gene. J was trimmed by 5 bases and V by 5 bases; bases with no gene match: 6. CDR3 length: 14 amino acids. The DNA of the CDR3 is TGTGCCAGCAGTCGTACAGGGGTCGATCAGCCCCAGCATTTT. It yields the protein CASSRTGVDQPQHF.

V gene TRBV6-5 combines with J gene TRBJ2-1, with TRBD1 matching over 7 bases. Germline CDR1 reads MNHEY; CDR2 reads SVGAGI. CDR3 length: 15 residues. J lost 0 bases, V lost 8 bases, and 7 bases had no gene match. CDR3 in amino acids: CASRFRDSSYNEQFF. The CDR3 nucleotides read TGTGCCAGCCGTTTCCGGGACAGCTCCTACAATGAGCAGTTCTTC.

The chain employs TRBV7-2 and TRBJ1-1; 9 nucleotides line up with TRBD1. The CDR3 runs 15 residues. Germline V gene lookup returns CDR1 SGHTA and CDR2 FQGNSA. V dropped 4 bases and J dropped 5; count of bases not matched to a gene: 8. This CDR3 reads CASSSSRGQGTEAFF. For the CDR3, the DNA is TGTGCCAGCAGCTCCTCCCGGGGACAGGGAACTGAAGCTTTCTTT.

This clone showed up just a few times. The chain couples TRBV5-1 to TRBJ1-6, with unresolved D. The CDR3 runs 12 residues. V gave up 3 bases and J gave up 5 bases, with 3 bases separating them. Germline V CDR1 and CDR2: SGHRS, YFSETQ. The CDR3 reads CASSSDNSPLHF. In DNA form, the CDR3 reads TGCGCCAGCAGCTCGGATAATTCACCCCTCCACTTT.

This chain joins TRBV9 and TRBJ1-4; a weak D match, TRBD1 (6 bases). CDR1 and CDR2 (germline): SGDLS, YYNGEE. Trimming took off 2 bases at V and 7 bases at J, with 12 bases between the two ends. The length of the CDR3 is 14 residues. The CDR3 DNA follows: TGTGCCAGCAGCGTGGACCCCAGGGGTGAAAAACTGTTTTTT. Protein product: CASSVDPRGEKLFF.

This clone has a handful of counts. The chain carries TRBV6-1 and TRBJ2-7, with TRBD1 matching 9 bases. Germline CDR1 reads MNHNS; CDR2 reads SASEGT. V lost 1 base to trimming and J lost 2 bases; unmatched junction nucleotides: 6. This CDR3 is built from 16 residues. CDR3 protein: CASSEGGDRVTYEQYF. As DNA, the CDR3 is TGTGCCAGCAGTGAAGGGGGGGACAGGGTGACCTACGAGCAGTACTTC.

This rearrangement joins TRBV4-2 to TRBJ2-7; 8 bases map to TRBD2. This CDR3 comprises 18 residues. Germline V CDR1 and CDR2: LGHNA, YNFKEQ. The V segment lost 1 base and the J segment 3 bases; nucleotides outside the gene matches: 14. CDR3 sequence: CASSQGGASGGDSYEQYF. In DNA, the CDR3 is TGTGCCAGCAGCCAAGGAGGGGCAAGCGGGGGCGACAGCTACGAGCAGTACTTC.

CDR3 sequence: CASSYSWTGKETQYF. The CDR3 DNA sequence: TGTGCCAGCAGTTACTCCTGGACAGGGAAAGAGACCCAGTACTTC. The genes are TRBV6-5 and TRBJ2-5, with 8 nucleotides matching TRBD1. CDR1 and CDR2 from the germline V gene are MNHEY and SVGAGI. V was pared by 0 bases and J by 3 bases, with 3 bases of the junction left unmatched. This CDR3 contains 15 residues.